Detailed here is one TCR beta chain. From germline, CDR1 is LNHDA and CDR2 SQIVND (reference sequence). Trimming stripped 1 base from V and 2 bases from J, with 11 bases between. The CDR3 totals 15 residues. As for treatment: around 19 received Ad26.COV2.S at low or high dose, single or two shots; 5 received placebo; per-sample allocation not given. Sampling was performed 63 days after the first vaccine or placebo injection. This Boston cohort included adults aged 18-55 years. TCRdb keeps only in-frame clones here, not all; method: immunoSEQ multiplex PCR. The sample comprises around 450,000 clones, less than 95% of which are singletons, and approximately 4.5% rests with the top ten. This entry belongs to a study of Ad26.COV2.S vaccination and SARS-CoV-2 variants. Study-level information: The Ad26.COV2.S arm of the COV1001 trial was where the donor was placed.

The V gene is TRBV19, the J gene TRBJ2-5; D is unresolved. Material: peripheral blood, obtained in a trial of Ad26.COV2.S vaccine versus placebo. This TCR derives from a person between 18 and 65 years old who received the Ad26.COV2.S COVID-19 vaccine or a placebo. This CDR3 is CASSIGTAKQETQYF. CDR3 nucleotides: TGTGCCAGTAGTATAGGAACCGCCAAACAAGAGACCCAGTACTTC.